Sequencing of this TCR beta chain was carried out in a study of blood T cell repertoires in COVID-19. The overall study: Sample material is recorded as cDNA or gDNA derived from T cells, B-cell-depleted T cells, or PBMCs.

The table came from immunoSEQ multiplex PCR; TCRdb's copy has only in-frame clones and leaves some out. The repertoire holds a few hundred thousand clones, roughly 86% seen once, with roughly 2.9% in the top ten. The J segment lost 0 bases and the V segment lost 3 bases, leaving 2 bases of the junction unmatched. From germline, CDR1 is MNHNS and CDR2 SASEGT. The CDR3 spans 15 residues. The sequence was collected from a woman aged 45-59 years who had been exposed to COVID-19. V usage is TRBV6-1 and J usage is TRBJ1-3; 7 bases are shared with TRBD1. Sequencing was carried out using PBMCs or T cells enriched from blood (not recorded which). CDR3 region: CASSEGTASGNTIYF. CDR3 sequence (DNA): TGTGCCAGCAGTGAGGGGACAGCCTCTGGAAACACCATATATTTT.